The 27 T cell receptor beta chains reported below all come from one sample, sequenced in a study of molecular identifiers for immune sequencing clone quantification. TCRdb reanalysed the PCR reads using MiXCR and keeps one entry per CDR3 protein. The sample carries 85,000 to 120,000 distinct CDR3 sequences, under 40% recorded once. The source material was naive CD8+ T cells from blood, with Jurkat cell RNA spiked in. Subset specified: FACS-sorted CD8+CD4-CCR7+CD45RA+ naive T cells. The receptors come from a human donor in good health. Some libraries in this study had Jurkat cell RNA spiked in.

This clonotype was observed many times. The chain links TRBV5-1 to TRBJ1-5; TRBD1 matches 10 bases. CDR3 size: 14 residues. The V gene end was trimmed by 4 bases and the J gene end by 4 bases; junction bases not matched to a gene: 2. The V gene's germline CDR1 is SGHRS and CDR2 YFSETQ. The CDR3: CASSRTGGNQPQHF. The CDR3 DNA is TGCGCCAGCAGCCGGACAGGGGGAAATCAGCCCCAGCATTTT.

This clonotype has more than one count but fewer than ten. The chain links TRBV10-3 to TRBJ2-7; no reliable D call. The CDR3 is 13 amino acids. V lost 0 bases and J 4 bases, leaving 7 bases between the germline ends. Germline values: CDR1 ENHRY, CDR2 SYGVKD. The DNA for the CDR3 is TGTGCCATCAGTGAGTCGCTGGGGTACGAGCAGTACTTC. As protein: CAISESLGYEQYF.

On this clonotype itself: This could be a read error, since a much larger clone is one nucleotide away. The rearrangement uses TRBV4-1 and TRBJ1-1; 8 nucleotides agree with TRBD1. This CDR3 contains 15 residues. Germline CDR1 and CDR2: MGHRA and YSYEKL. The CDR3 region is CASSQGQAMNPEAFF. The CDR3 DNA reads TGCGCCAGCAGCCAGGGACAGGCGATGAACCCTGAAGCTTTCTTT.

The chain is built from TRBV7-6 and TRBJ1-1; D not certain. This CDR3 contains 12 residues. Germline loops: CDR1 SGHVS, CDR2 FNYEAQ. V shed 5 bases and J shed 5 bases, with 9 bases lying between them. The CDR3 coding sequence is TGTGCCAGCAGCCCCACCTTAACTGAAGCTTTCTTT. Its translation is CASSPTLTEAFF.

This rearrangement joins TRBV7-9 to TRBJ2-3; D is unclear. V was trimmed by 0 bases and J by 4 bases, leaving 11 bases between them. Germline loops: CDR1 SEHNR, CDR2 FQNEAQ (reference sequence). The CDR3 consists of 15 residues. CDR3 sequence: CASSLALGSSDTQYF. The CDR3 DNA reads TGTGCCAGCAGCTTAGCTCTGGGTTCCTCAGATACGCAGTATTTT.

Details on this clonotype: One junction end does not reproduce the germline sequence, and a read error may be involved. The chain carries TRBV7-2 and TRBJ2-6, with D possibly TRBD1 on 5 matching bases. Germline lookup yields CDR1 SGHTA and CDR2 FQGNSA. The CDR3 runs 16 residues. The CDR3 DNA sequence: TGTGCCAGCAGCTCCCCCGAGGAATCTGGGGCCAACGTCCAGACTTTC. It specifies CASSSPEESGANVQTF.

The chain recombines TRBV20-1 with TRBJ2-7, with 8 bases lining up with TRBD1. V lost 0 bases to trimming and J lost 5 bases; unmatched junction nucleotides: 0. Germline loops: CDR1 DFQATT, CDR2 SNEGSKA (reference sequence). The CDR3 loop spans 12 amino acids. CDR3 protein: CSARDRGHEQYF. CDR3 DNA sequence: TGCAGTGCTAGAGACAGGGGGCACGAGCAGTACTTC.

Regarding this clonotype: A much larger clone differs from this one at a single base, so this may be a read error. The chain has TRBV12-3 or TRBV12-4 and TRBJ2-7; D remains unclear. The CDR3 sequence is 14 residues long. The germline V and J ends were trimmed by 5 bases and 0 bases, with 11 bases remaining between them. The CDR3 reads CASSAAEPSYEQYF. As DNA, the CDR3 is TGTGCCAGCAGTGCCGCCGAGCCCTCCTACGAGCAGTACTTC.

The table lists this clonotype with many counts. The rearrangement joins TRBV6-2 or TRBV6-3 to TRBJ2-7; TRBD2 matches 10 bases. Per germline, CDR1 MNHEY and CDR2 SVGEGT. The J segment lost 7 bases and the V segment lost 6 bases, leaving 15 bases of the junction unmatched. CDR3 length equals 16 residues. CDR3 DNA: TGTGCCAGCAGCCCAAATCGGGCTAGCGGGAGTCGTGAGCAGTACTTC. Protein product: CASSPNRASGSREQYF.

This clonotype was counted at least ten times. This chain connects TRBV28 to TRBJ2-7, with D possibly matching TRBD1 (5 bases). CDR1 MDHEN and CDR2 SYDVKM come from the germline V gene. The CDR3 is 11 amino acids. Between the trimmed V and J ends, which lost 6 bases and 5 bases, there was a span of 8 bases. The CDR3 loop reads CASRQGHEQYF. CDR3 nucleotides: TGTGCCAGCAGGCAGGGCCACGAGCAGTACTTC.

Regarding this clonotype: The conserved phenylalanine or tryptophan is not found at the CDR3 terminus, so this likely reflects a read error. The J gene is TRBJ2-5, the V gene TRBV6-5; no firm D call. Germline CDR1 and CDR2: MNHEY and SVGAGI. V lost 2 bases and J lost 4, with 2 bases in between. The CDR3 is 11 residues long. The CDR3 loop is CASSYGETQYI. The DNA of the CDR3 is TGTGCCAGCAGTTACGGAGAGACCCAGTACATC.

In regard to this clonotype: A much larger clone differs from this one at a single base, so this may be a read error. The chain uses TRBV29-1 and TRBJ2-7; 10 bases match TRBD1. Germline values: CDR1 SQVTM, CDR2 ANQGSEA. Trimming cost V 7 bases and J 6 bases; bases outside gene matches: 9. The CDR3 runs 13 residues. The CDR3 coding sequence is TGCAGCGATGTAGTACGACAGGGGGCCGAGCAGTACTTC. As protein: CSDVVRQGAEQYF.

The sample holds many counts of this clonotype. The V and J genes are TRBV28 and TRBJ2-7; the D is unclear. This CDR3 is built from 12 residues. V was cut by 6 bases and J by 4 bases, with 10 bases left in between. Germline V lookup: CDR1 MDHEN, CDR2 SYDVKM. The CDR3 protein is CASRDPGYEQYF. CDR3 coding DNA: TGTGCCAGCAGGGACCCAGGATACGAGCAGTACTTC.

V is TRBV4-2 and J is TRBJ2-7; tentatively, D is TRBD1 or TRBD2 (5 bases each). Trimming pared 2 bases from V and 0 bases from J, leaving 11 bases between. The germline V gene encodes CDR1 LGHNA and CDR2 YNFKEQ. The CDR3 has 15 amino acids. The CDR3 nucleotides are TGTGCCAGCAGCCAAACCTCGGGGCGCTCCTACGAGCAGTACTTC. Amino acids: CASSQTSGRSYEQYF.

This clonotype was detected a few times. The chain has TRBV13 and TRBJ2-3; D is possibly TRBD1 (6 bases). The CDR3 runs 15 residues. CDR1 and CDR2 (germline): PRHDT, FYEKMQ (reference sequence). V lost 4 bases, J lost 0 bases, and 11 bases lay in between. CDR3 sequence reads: CASSSGTISTDTQYF. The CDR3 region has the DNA TGTGCCAGCAGCTCCGGGACAATAAGCACAGATACGCAGTATTTT.

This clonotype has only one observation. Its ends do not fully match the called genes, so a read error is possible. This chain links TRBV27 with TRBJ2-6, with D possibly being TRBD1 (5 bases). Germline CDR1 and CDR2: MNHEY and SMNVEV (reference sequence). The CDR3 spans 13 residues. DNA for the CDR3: TGTGCCAGCAGTAGCTCTGGGGCCACCGTCCTGACTTTC. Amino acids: CASSSSGATVLTF.

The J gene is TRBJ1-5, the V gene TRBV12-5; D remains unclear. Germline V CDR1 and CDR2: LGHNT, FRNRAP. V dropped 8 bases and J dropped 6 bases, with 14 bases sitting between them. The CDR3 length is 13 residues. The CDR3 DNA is TGTGCTAGTTCTGACGGGTTTGCTCAGCCCCAGCATTTT. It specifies CASSDGFAQPQHF.

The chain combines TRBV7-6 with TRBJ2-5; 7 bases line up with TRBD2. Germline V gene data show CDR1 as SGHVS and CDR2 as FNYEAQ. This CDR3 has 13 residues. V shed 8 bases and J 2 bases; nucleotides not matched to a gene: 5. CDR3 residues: CASRQRGQETQYF. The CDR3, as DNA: TGTGCCAGCCGACAGCGGGGTCAAGAGACCCAGTACTTC.

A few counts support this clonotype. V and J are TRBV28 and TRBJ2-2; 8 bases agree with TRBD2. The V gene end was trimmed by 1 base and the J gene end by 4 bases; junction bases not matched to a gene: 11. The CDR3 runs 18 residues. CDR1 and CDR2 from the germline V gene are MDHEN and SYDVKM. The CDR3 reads CASSLYPLGRGSTGELFF. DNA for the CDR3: TGTGCCAGCAGTTTATACCCCCTCGGGAGGGGGAGCACCGGGGAGCTGTTTTTT.

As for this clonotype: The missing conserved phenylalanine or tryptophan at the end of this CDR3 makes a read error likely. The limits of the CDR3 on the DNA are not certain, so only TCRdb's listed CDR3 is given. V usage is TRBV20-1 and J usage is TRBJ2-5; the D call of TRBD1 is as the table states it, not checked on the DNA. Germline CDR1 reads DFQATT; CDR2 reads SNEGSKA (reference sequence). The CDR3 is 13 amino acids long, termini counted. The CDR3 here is CRAPSDHQETQNY.

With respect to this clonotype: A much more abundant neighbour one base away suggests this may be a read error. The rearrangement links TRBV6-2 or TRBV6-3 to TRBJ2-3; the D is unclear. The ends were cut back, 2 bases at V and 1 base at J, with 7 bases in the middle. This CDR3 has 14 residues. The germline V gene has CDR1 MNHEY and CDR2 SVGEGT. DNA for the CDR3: TGTGCCAGCAGTTACGCGGCGGGCACAGATACGCAGTATTTT. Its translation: CASSYAAGTDTQYF.

As DNA, the CDR3 is TGTGCCAGCAGCTTATACAGTGGTGGGGATCAGCCCCAGCATTTT. Protein: CASSLYSGGDQPQHF. The J gene is TRBJ1-5, the V gene TRBV11-2; unclear D gene. CDR3 length: 15 amino acids. Germline V gene lookup returns CDR1 SGHAT and CDR2 FQNNGV. V was clipped by 2 bases and J by 5 bases, with 13 bases between them.

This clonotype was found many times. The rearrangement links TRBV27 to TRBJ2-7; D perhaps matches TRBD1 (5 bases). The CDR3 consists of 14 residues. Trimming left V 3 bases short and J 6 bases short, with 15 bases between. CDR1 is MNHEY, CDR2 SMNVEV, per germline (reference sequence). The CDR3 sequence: CASSFLSQGAEQYF. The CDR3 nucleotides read TGTGCCAGCAGTTTTCTTAGCCAGGGTGCCGAGCAGTACTTC.

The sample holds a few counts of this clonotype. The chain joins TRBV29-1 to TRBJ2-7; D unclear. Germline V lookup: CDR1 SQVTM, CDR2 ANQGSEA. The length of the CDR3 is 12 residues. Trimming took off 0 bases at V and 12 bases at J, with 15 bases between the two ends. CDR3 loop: CSVEDNPGGRYF. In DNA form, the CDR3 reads TGCAGCGTTGAAGATAATCCGGGTGGAAGGTACTTC.

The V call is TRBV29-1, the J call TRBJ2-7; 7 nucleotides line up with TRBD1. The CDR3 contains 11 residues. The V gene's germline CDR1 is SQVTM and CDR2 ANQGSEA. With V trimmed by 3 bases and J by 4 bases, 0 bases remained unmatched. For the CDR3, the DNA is TGCAGCGTTGACAGGGGGTACGAGCAGTACTTC. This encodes CSVDRGYEQYF.

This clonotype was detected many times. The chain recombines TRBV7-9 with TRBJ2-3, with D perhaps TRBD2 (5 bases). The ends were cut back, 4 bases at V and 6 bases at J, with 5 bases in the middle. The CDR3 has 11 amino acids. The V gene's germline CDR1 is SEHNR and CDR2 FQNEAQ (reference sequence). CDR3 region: CASSSSDTQYF. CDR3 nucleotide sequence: TGTGCCAGCAGCTCTAGCGATACGCAGTATTTT.

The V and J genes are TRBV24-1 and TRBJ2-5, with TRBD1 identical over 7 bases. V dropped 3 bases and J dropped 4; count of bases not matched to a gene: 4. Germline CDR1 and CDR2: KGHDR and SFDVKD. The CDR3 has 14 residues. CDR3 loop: CATSDRNRGETQYF. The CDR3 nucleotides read TGTGCCACCAGTGATCGAAACAGGGGAGAGACCCAGTACTTC.